This entry is about one T cell receptor (beta chain). The specificity of this receptor is unknown. Per-base quality was not reported, and no clone a single base away is much larger than it. From the second PCR step on, the TCR alpha and beta chain libraries were amplified in separate reactions. To determine each donor's CMV status, fresh PBMCs were stimulated overnight with CMV viral lysate, and IFNgamma production from CD4+ T cells was then assessed. CD4 T cells were positively selected using Miltenyi beads, after which CD8 T cells were positively selected from the CD4-negative fraction. Cells stained for CD3, CD4, CD8, CD45RA, CD27 and a live/dead dye were sorted on a BD Aria II into four subsets by CD45RA and CD27. A few healthy volunteers provided blood, and each donor's sample was split into CD4 and CD8 T cells and then further divided into four differentiation subsets. Around 110 ml of peripheral blood was taken from each donor, and PBMC were separated by density-gradient centrifugation on Ficoll-Paque PLUS. Sorted cells were lysed in RLT buffer, and RNA was extracted with a Qiagen RNeasy kit and stored at -80°C.

Receptor amplification or capture employed UMI-ligation and nested PCR. An equimolar mix of two oligonucleotides covering both TRBC1 and TRBC2 was used as the beta constant-region primer. Four rounds of PCR, combining the SP2 primer with nested alpha and beta constant-region primers, were used to amplify the ligated cDNA. T4 RNA ligase 1 ligated a single-stranded oligonucleotide carrying the SP2 primer and a 12-nucleotide UMI to the cDNA 3' end. The ligation reaction was kept at 16 degrees C for roughly 19-25 hours. PCR2 was typically performed as a SYBR Green qPCR and was stopped at a predetermined threshold so that over-amplification was prevented. Every purification after the first one was done using Agencourt AMPure XP magnetic beads. Library quantification was done by Qubit, followed by a TapeStation check on which the main peak was expected at around 650 bp. Sequencing of the pooled libraries was done on an Illumina MiSeq using v2 2x251 paired-end kits, which typically yielded roughly 0.9-2.2 million reads per sample. Each sample's library went into the pool at 4 to 4.5 nM, and about 4.5-7.5% PhiX was added to help with cluster recognition. Per the authors' processing: Using tag matching that tolerated one base-pair mismatch, Decombinator assigned V and J genes to FASTQ reads that had been processed by Demultiplexor. UMIs were used by Collapsinator to correct both sequencing errors and frequency errors arising from PCR heterogeneity. TCRs were translated and CDR3s were extracted from the conserved cysteine to the FGXG phenylalanine by CDR3Translator, with non-productive sequences being flagged. Gini, Shannon entropy and inverse Simpson indices were calculated on repertoires subsampled to equal numbers of UMI-defined TCRs. Within the linear range, a power law was fitted by maximum likelihood to the distributions of clonotype abundance. When run on a single naive CD8 sample, MIGEC and the pipeline yielded similar UMI counts, similar unique TCR numbers and similar clonal distributions. A set of 6,000 to 8,000 CMV-associated CDR3 sequences, compiled from VDJdb and a published dataset, was used to search the repertoires. TCRdb's own reprocessing of the public reads used fastp at Q25 and MiXCR and kept productive beta chains. For every CDR3 protein sequence, its rows merge into one entry that carries the most common genes and DNA. The V and J calls were determined by TCRdb, not by the authors. This sample holds about 120,000 distinct CDR3 sequences; 30% to 45% were observed only once. The ten largest clonotypes hold 0.9% of the sample.

The entry originates in a study of naive and memory T cell subsets (dated 2017 in TCRdb). Context from the whole study: The study applied an open-source, UMI-based TCR alpha and beta sequencing pipeline to sorted naive and memory peripheral blood T cell subsets. Complete agreement was observed between the functional CMV T cell responses and the IgG serology results. RNA was DNase-treated and reverse transcribed with TCR constant-region primers, mostly using SuperScript III.

From a lookup of the germline V gene (reference sequence), CDR1 and CDR2 are LNHDA and SQIVND. The CDR3 measures 15 amino acids from cysteine to phenylalanine. Only the CDR3 part of the read is kept: 45 bases, read in frame from the first base. Trimming costs V 7 bases and J 0 bases, and their ends lie 10 bases apart. On the study overall, not on this receptor specifically: After error correction, only a single occurrence was seen for over 85% of naive TCR sequences, so much steeper abundance distributions were produced than in memory subsets. RNA-based TCR counts may be influenced by expression changes linked to T cell activation and differentiation. A clonotype was defined as a single alpha or beta chain sequence rather than as a paired alpha/beta receptor. Gini index rose and Shannon and inverse Simpson diversity fell from naive through CM, EM and EMRA in both CD4 and CD8 cells. No ground truth was available to validate the repertoire findings for the naive and memory subsets. A power law was followed by TCR abundance, with an exponent that differed between naive and memory subsets but was consistent across the three individuals.

The receptor chain draws on TRBV19 and TRBJ2-6; too little of a D gene remains to name it. This clonotype was sampled from a human donor in good health. Input material: central memory CD4+ T cells from blood. The sample's cell subset or site label is to be understood as: central memory, CD45RA- CD27+. At the DNA level, the sequence is TGTGCCAGTACTTATAAGTCCTCTGGGGCCAACGTCCTGACTTTC. Translated, this gives CASTYKSSGANVLTF.